This entry describes one T cell receptor beta chain. Its antigen remains unknown. Donors in the study were healthy people who gave bone marrow. This record belongs to a study of cytomegalovirus exposure and HLA in healthy donors. With 60 Vbeta and 13 Jbeta primers, the PCR was carried out. Data came from immunoSEQ multiplex PCR; TCRdb stores just in-frame clones and leaves some out. This sample has roughly 140,000 clones, with around 82% found just once. Study results and caveats: Later genetic work tied a missense DCLRE1C variant to beta-chain V and J trimming. According to an earlier analysis, most TCR beta V segments yielded productive rearrangements about 90% or about 30% of the time.

Germline lookup yields CDR1 SGHVS and CDR2 FQNEAQ. The V end was cut by 5 bases, the J end by 8 bases, with 13 bases between. This CDR3 comprises 13 residues. Input material: PBMCs. This clonotype originated in a woman aged 45-65 years in good health and CMV-seropositive. The genes are TRBV7-8 and TRBJ1-3; D is undetermined. The CDR3 sequence: CASSLTSRDTIYF. The CDR3 bases are TGTGCCAGCAGCCTAACCAGTCGGGACACCATATATTTT.